Sequencing of this T cell receptor (beta chain) was carried out in a study of OX40 agonist ivuxolimab in advanced cancers. For the wider study: Ivuxolimab, which targeted the costimulatory receptor OX40 (CD134), was an agonistic, fully human IgG2 monoclonal antibody. Intravenous ivuxolimab was administered to patients every 2 weeks at six dose levels: 0.01, 0.1, 0.3, 1.5, 3 and 10 mg/kg. Among the approximately 50 dose-escalation patients, around 19 had hepatocellular carcinoma, 15 or so melanoma, 9 renal cell carcinoma and 9 head and neck cancer. In the dose-escalation cohort, 70% to 85% of patients were male, and the mean age was 60 years with a range of roughly 23 to 90. Prior anti-PD-1, anti-PD-L1 or anti-CTLA-4 therapy was permitted, and 35% to 40% of dose-escalation patients had received checkpoint inhibitors. Three dose-escalation patients achieved partial responses, one with hepatocellular carcinoma and two with cutaneous melanoma. Peripheral TCRbeta sequencing was intended to test whether TCR sequence diversity was altered and clonal T-cell expansion was caused by ivuxolimab. The paper reports the monotherapy dose-escalation portion (N of about 52 patients) of the phase I ivuxolimab trial.

The trial excluded patients who had a history of autoimmune disease or were on systemic immunosuppression. Peripheral blood for TCR sequencing was collected from all dose cohorts at baseline, on cycle 4 day 1, and on cycle 7 day 1. The samples were taken from a phase I, first-in-human, multicenter, open-label dose-escalation trial of ivuxolimab. Adults with locally advanced or metastatic head and neck squamous cell, hepatocellular, melanoma or renal cell carcinoma were enrolled in the trial. CD4+ and CD8+ T cells were sorted separately from peripheral blood before TCR sequencing. For sequencing of the TCRbeta CDR3 region, genomic DNA was extracted from the sorted cells. TCRbeta CDR3 regions were sequenced using the immunoSEQ Assay. TCRdb stores this immuneACCESS table with in-frame sequences only. Part of the clones is absent; in the studies checked, under half of the shortfall reflects unresolved V genes, and no reason is known for the rest. Across this sample there are nearly 80,000 clones, with 84% seen only once. The leading ten clones occupy approximately 25% of the sample.

The investigation overall reported the following: After ivuxolimab, expanded clones were on average more numerous among CD8+ T cells than among CD4+ T cells. Low levels of normalized T-cell clonal expansion were also seen in some patients who did not respond. The antigen specificity of the peripheral T cells that underwent clonal expansion was not determined. At doses of 0.1 to 3.0 mg/kg, clonal expansion of both CD4+ and CD8+ blood T cells was observed from baseline to week 6. Partial responders in the 0.1-3.0 mg/kg groups had among the lowest normalized peripheral clonal expansion, especially among CD8+ T cells.

As for this clone: Its antigen is unknown. No quality values exist for individual bases; no much larger clone is one base distant.

The source was CD4+ or CD8+ T cells sorted from blood, collected in a trial of the OX40 agonist ivuxolimab. This sequence originates from an adult with an advanced solid tumor such as melanoma, head and neck, liver or kidney cancer.

The CDR3 corresponds to CASSSYPTRDRGYTF. The bases read TGTGCCAGCAGCTCTTACCCTACGCGGGACCGGGGCTACACCTTC. The V and J segments used are TRBV7-2 and TRBJ1-2; TRBD1 is perhaps the D gene, given 5 matching bases. Trimming costs V 4 bases and J 8 bases, and their ends lie 20 bases apart. For CDR1 and CDR2, the germline V gene lists SGHTA and FQGNSA. The CDR3 measures 15 amino acids from cysteine to phenylalanine. The kept DNA is CDR3 alone, 45 bases in frame from the first base.